This TCR beta chain was documented in a study of cytomegalovirus exposure and HLA in healthy donors. This PCR relied on a set of 60 Vbeta primers and 13 Jbeta primers. Assay used: immunoSEQ multiplex PCR; TCRdb lists only in-frame clones, some missing. The top ten clones hold 6.3% of a sample with fewer than 95,000 clones, approximately 63% of them seen once. This clone has just a few counts. Germline V gene data show CDR1 as SGHRS and CDR2 as YFSETQ. This CDR3 is 15 amino acids long. V was pared by 0 bases and J by 0 bases, with 9 bases between. As for the donors, each was a healthy bone marrow donor.

This clonotype was sampled from a young woman in good health and CMV-seronegative. This sequence joins TRBV5-1 and TRBJ1-1, with D possibly being TRBD1 (5 bases). The sequencing input was PBMCs. This CDR3 reads CASSLGGQMNTEAFF. The CDR3 DNA follows: TGCGCCAGCAGCTTGGGTGGACAAATGAACACTGAAGCTTTCTTT. The variable domain in full, completed from reference TRBV5-1 and TRBJ1-1, reads KAGVTQTPRYLIKTRGQQVTLSCSPISGHRSVSWYQQTPGQGLQFLFEYFSETQRNKGNFPGRFSGRQFSNSRSEMNVSTLELGDSALYLCASSLGGQMNTEAFFGQGTRLTVV.